Shown below are 27 T cell receptor beta chains from a single sample sequenced in a study of CD8+CD57+ T cells in acquired aplastic anemia. Genomic DNA acted as the template from which TCR beta VDJ combination and CDR3 sequence profiling were carried out. A single record per CDR3 protein comes from TCRdb applying MiXCR to the reads. The data contain some 68,000 distinct CDR3 sequences, 45% to 60% of them singletons. The sample comprised sorted CD4+, CD8+, or CD8+CD57+ T cells (not recorded which) from PBMCs. The source is a human donor in good health, serving as a control.

The V and J genes are TRBV20-1 and TRBJ1-2, with a possible D match to TRBD1 (5 bases). The CDR3 is made up of 13 amino acids. Trimming pared 3 bases from V and 4 bases from J, leaving 12 bases between. Germline values: CDR1 DFQATT, CDR2 SNEGSKA (reference sequence). CDR3 nucleotides: TGCAGTGCTAGTAAGGGGTGGGGCTATGGCTACACCTTC. It translates to CSASKGWGYGYTF.

The V and J genes are TRBV20-1 and TRBJ2-3; 11 nucleotides match TRBD1. V lost 6 bases, J lost 0 bases, and 8 bases stayed unmatched. The CDR3 has 16 amino acids. Germline CDR1 DFQATT, CDR2 SNEGSKA (reference sequence). The DNA of the CDR3 is TGCAGTGCCGGGACAGGGGGGATAACCAGCACAGATACGCAGTATTTT. Protein product: CSAGTGGITSTDTQYF.

V is TRBV20-1 and J is TRBJ2-7; TRBD1 matches 10 bases. Germline CDR1 DFQATT, CDR2 SNEGSKA (reference sequence). The CDR3 totals 16 residues. Losses at the gene ends were 3 bases for V and 5 bases for J; bases not matched to a gene: 13. CDR3 amino acids: CSARQSPGTGAHEQYF. In nucleotides, the CDR3 is TGCAGTGCTAGGCAATCACCCGGGACAGGGGCACACGAGCAGTACTTC.

This clonotype was recorded many times. The CDR3 nucleotides read TGCGCCAGCAGCCAGAGGGACGGAGGGGTTGTGGACGAGCAGTACTTC. It codes for CASSQRDGGVVDEQYF. The gene calls are TRBV4-1 and TRBJ2-7, with D possibly TRBD2 on 6 matching bases. This CDR3 is 16 amino acids long. The germline V and J ends were trimmed by 3 bases and 5 bases, with 20 bases remaining between them. CDR1 and CDR2 (germline): MGHRA, YSYEKL.

In nucleotides, the CDR3 is TGTGCCAGCAGTTACTCTATACAGGGGAGCTATGGCTACACCTTC. Translated, it gives CASSYSIQGSYGYTF. The chain joins TRBV6-5 to TRBJ1-2; 7 bases map to TRBD1. V shed 0 bases, J shed 4 bases, and the junction held 5 bases outside the gene matches. CDR3 size: 15 residues. Germline assignment: CDR1 MNHEY and CDR2 SVGAGI.

The J gene is TRBJ2-3, the V gene TRBV9; 14 bases line up with TRBD2. CDR3 size: 17 residues. J lost 6 bases, V lost 0 bases, and 6 bases had no gene match. CDR1 is SGDLS, CDR2 YYNGEE, per germline. The CDR3 nucleotides are TGTGCCAGCAGCGTAGGGGGGACTAGCGGGAGTGTGGATACGCAGTATTTT. It encodes CASSVGGTSGSVDTQYF. Full variable domain (rest looked up from reference TRBV9 and TRBJ2-3): DSGVTQTPKHLITATGQRVTLRCSPRSGDLSVYWYQQSLDQGLQFLIQYYNGEERAKGNILERFSAQQFPDLHSELNLSSLELGDSALYFCASSVGGTSGSVDTQYFGPGTRLTVL.

The rearrangement joins TRBV29-1 to TRBJ2-5; 7 nucleotides agree with TRBD2. V lost 7 bases and J lost 5; bases outside the gene matches: 13. This CDR3 region has 14 residues. From germline, CDR1 is SQVTM and CDR2 ANQGSEA. The CDR3, as DNA: TGCAGCGCGCCGTTGTCGGGAGGTTGGGAGACCCAGTACTTC. It is translated as CSAPLSGGWETQYF.

This clonotype showed up just a few times. The chain links TRBV18 to TRBJ2-1, with TRBD1 as a possible D gene (5 bases). Germline values: CDR1 KGHSH, CDR2 LQKENI. This CDR3 has 15 residues. V was shortened by 0 bases and J by 3 bases, with 9 bases between the two germline ends. The CDR3, as DNA: TGTGCCAGCTCACCACCTCAGGGCGGCTACAATGAGCAGTTCTTC. It translates to CASSPPQGGYNEQFF.

The sample holds many counts of this clonotype. This chain connects TRBV6-1 to TRBJ2-3; D perhaps matches TRBD1 (6 bases). Per germline, CDR1 MNHNS and CDR2 SASEGT. Trimming stripped 5 bases from V and 5 bases from J, with 23 bases between. The CDR3 loop spans 17 amino acids. CDR3 region: CASSPPPASFRGDTQYF. In DNA form, the CDR3 reads TGTGCCAGCAGTCCCCCTCCTGCCTCGTTCAGGGGAGATACGCAGTATTTT.

This clonotype was seen at least ten times. The chain recombines TRBV25-1 with TRBJ1-2; D perhaps matches TRBD1 (5 bases). CDR3 length: 13 amino acids. V lost 1 base to trimming and J lost 6 bases, with 9 bases between them. The germline CDR1 and CDR2 sequences are MGHDK and SYGVNS. CDR3 nucleotide sequence: TGTGCCAGCAGTGAATCGCCGGGGGATGGCTACACCTTC. Protein sequence: CASSESPGDGYTF.

This chain connects TRBV29-1 to TRBJ1-5, with TRBD1 as a possible D gene (5 bases). Germline CDR1 is SQVTM and CDR2 is ANQGSEA. V gave up 4 bases and J gave up 1 base, with 11 bases separating them. This CDR3 has 14 residues. The CDR3 DNA reads as TGCAGCGTTGTCCAGGGCAGGAGCAATCAGCCCCAGCATTTT. Its translation: CSVVQGRSNQPQHF.

Remarks on this clonotype: A read error is likely, as this CDR3 ends without the conserved phenylalanine or tryptophan. This chain connects TRBV11-2 to TRBJ2-4, with D tentatively TRBD1 (5 bases). Germline CDR1 and CDR2: SGHAT and FQNNGV. The CDR3 has 15 residues. CDR3 region: CASSLGFGAKNTQYS. In DNA, the CDR3 is TGTGCCAGCAGCTTAGGCTTTGGGGCCAAAAACACTCAGTACTCC.

This clonotype was detected once. This could be a read error, since a much larger clone is one nucleotide away. The chain carries TRBV28 and TRBJ1-5; 8 nucleotides agree with TRBD1. Germline V gene sequence: CDR1 MDHEN, CDR2 SYDVKM. The CDR3 extends over 14 amino acids. The CDR3 DNA follows: TGTGCCAGCCGCACGACAGGGGTAGGTCAGCCCCCGCATTTT. It encodes CASRTTGVGQPPHF.

V is TRBV7-4 and J is TRBJ1-5; D not certain. V lost 2 bases and J 7 bases, leaving 9 bases between the germline ends. This CDR3 is built from 13 residues. Per germline, CDR1 SGHVT and CDR2 SQSDAQ. The CDR3 DNA reads as TGTGCCAGCAGCTTACGAGGTTTCCAGCCCCAGCATTTT. Its protein product is CASSLRGFQPQHF.

Of note for this clonotype: The junction departs from the called germline gene at one end, perhaps through a read error. The chain links TRBV27 to TRBJ2-2, with TRBD1 matching 8 bases. There are 14 residues in the CDR3. Germline V gene data show CDR1 as MNHEY and CDR2 as SMNVEV (reference sequence). CDR3: CASRDRQGTGGLFF. In nucleotides, the CDR3 is TGTGCCAGCAGAGATAGACAGGGGACCGGGGGGCTGTTTTTT.

The rearrangement links TRBV11-2 to TRBJ1-5; a weak D match, TRBD1 (6 bases). CDR1 and CDR2 from the germline V gene are SGHAT and FQNNGV. CDR3 length: 17 residues. V was pared by 1 base and J by 2 bases, with 15 bases between. CDR3 DNA sequence: TGTGCCAGCAGCTTAGGACCGGGACACTTAGGCAATCAGCCCCAGCATTTT. Translation gives CASSLGPGHLGNQPQHF.

The chain recombines TRBV10-3 with TRBJ1-2, with D possibly TRBD1 on 6 matching bases. The ends were cut back, 6 bases at V and 4 bases at J, with 15 bases in the middle. Germline V gene data show CDR1 as ENHRY and CDR2 as SYGVKD. CDR3 length: 14 amino acids. The CDR3: CAIRRQDGAYGYTF. Here the CDR3 DNA reads TGTGCCATCAGGCGACAGGACGGGGCCTATGGCTACACCTTC.

The CDR3 nucleotides are TGTGCCACCATGGCAGGGGGAAATCAGCCCCAGCATTTT. Translating it yields CATMAGGNQPQHF. This chain uses TRBV15 with TRBJ1-5; TRBD1 aligns across 7 bases. The CDR3 has 13 amino acids. Losses at the gene ends were 7 bases for V and 4 bases for J; bases not matched to a gene: 4. Germline V gene sequence: CDR1 LNHNV, CDR2 YYDKDF (reference sequence).

This clonotype showed up just once. The chain is built from TRBV2 and TRBJ2-1, with 7 bases identical to TRBD2. From germline, CDR1 is SNHLY and CDR2 FYNNEI. The CDR3 loop spans 13 amino acids. J gave up 2 bases and V 10 bases, and 5 bases lay outside the gene matches. This CDR3 reads CATPAGTYNEQFF. The CDR3 nucleotides read TGTGCCACCCCAGCGGGAACCTACAATGAGCAGTTCTTC.

V usage is TRBV2 and J usage is TRBJ1-5; TRBD1 aligns across 7 bases. Germline V gene data show CDR1 as SNHLY and CDR2 as FYNNEI. V shed 7 bases and J 1 base; nucleotides not matched to a gene: 7. The CDR3 runs 15 residues. CDR3 sequence (DNA): TGTGCCAGCAACGGACAGGCAAGGAGCAATCAGCCCCAGCATTTT. Amino acid sequence: CASNGQARSNQPQHF.

The chain employs TRBV5-5 and TRBJ2-6; D is perhaps TRBD1 (5 bases). The CDR3 has 15 amino acids. The germline V gene encodes CDR1 SGHKS and CDR2 YYEKEE (reference sequence). The V end was cut by 0 bases, the J end by 1 base, with 5 bases between. The CDR3 DNA is TGTGCCAGCAGCTTGGCAGGGTCTGGGGCCAACGTCCTGACTTTC. Translation: CASSLAGSGANVLTF.

This rearrangement joins TRBV6-1 to TRBJ2-7; TRBD1 might be the D (6 bases). V shed 6 bases and J shed 5 bases, with 20 bases lying between them. The CDR3 contains 15 residues. Per germline, CDR1 MNHNS and CDR2 SASEGT. The CDR3 region has the DNA TGTGCCAGCAGGCCCACAGGGAAGAACGGCAACGAGCAGTACTTC. Its protein product is CASRPTGKNGNEQYF.

V is TRBV19 and J is TRBJ1-4, with D maybe TRBD1 (5 bases). Germline CDR1 is LNHDA and CDR2 is SQIVND (reference sequence). V lost 2 bases and J lost 2, with 12 bases in between. The CDR3 sequence is 16 residues long. The CDR3 protein is CASSIRRGNTNEKLFF. The DNA of the CDR3 is TGTGCCAGTAGTATAAGGAGGGGCAACACTAATGAAAAACTGTTTTTT.

The rearrangement joins TRBV15 to TRBJ1-5, with D possibly TRBD1 on 6 matching bases. CDR1 and CDR2 (germline): LNHNV, YYDKDF (reference sequence). The CDR3 has 15 amino acids. V lost 2 bases, J lost 5 bases, and 13 bases lay in between. The DNA for the CDR3 is TGTGCCACCAGCAGAAGCAGGACAGATCATCAGCCCCAGCATTTT. Its translation: CATSRSRTDHQPQHF.

This clonotype appeared once. V and J are TRBV2 and TRBJ2-7; D is ambiguous. Trimming cost V 6 bases and J 4 bases, with 22 bases left between them. This CDR3 region has 16 residues. The germline gives CDR1 SNHLY, CDR2 FYNNEI. The CDR3 sequence is CASSYSLGGNSYEQYF. Written as DNA, the CDR3 is TGTGCCAGCAGCTACTCCCTGGGCGGTAACTCATACGAGCAGTACTTC. Complete variable domain (other parts from reference TRBV2 and TRBJ2-7): EPEVTQTPSHQVTQMGQEVILRCVPISNHLYFYWYRQILGQKVEFLVSFYNNEISEKSEIFDDQFSVERPDGSNFTLKIRSTKLEDSAMYFCASSYSLGGNSYEQYFGPGTRLTVT.

The table lists this clonotype with many counts. The DNA of the CDR3 is TGTGCCAGCAGCCCGGCCCATGCAGGGGGTTACTACAATGAGCAGTTCTTC. Its protein product is CASSPAHAGGYYNEQFF. This sequence joins TRBV7-2 and TRBJ2-1; the match to TRBD1 covers 7 bases. With 5 bases clipped from V and 3 bases from J, the junction kept 13 bases outside the gene matches. The germline gives CDR1 SGHTA, CDR2 FQGNSA. CDR3 size: 17 residues.

Notes on this clonotype: Just one base apart from a much larger clone, this may be a read error. The chain joins TRBV10-3 to TRBJ2-7, with 10 bases aligning to TRBD1. After removal of 10 bases from V and 6 bases from J, the junction contained 9 bases not matched to a gene. There are 13 residues in the CDR3. CDR1 and CDR2 from the germline V gene are ENHRY and SYGVKD. CDR3 nucleotides: TGTGCCACCAGCGGGACAGGGGATAGCGAGCAGTACTTC. It yields the protein CATSGTGDSEQYF.